This T cell receptor (beta chain) was captured by sequencing in a study of identical twins. Study-level findings and limits: The same donors were not followed; conclusions instead depended on cross-sectional statistical analysis. Among monozygotic twins, out-of-frame TCR alpha sharing exceeded what models predicted. Memory repertoires showed no such pattern, whereas abundant cord blood beta clonotypes carried fewer insertions.

With regard to this clonotype: Its antigen is not known.

Template switching added a universal primer site, and cDNA bore unique molecular identifiers. TCRdb used MiXCR to reprocess the 5' RACE reads, holding one entry per CDR3 protein. The sample lists around 280,000 distinct CDR3 sequences, more than 6.5% occurring once. There are 15 residues in the CDR3. The V and J ends lost 1 base and 7 bases, in that order; junction bases with no gene match: 7. Germline-derived CDR1 and CDR2 are SNHLY and FYNNEI. The same data also went into a second study, on yellow fever vaccine responses in identical twins.

The source is a woman between 18 and 30 years old in good health. Sequencing was performed on memory (CD45RO+) T cells sorted from blood. This chain links TRBV2 with TRBJ1-5, with 7 bases aligning to TRBD1. DNA of the CDR3: TGTGCCAGCAGTGAAGAGAAGGGGGCAAGGCAGCCCCAGCATTTT. It specifies CASSEEKGARQPQHF. Full variable domain (missing parts from reference TRBV2 and TRBJ1-5): EPEVTQTPSHQVTQMGQEVILRCVPISNHLYFYWYRQILGQKVEFLVSFYNNEISEKSEIFDDQFSVERPDGSNFTLKIRSTKLEDSAMYFCASSEEKGARQPQHFGDGTRLSIL.